The next 22 T cell receptor beta chains were all read from a single sample in a study of blood T cells in healthy people across ages. Using a J-beta primer mix together with a sample-barcoded 5' primer, a second PCR was run for roughly 7 to 12 cycles. Each CDR3 protein is one row after TCRdb ran MiXCR on the 5' RACE reads. Here the sample spans 890,000 or so distinct CDR3 sequences, approximately 59% being singletons. What was sequenced was blood. Receptors originate from a man aged 25-40 years in good health.

DNA of the CDR3: TGTGCCACCAGTGACCGGACTAGCGGGACAGATACGCAGTATTTT. This encodes CATSDRTSGTDTQYF. This chain uses TRBV24-1 with TRBJ2-3; 11 positions agree with TRBD2. V dropped 4 bases and J dropped 3; count of bases not matched to a gene: 2. CDR3 length: 15 residues. Germline values: CDR1 KGHDR, CDR2 SFDVKD.

This sequence joins TRBV28 and TRBJ2-4; no definite D call. In germline, CDR1 is MDHEN, CDR2 SYDVKM. The CDR3 length is 16 residues. Between the trimmed V and J ends, which lost 5 bases and 0 bases, there was a span of 14 bases. CDR3 in DNA: TGTGCCAGCAGTCAAAGCAGCATTCTAGCCAAAAACATTCAGTACTTC. This translates into CASSQSSILAKNIQYF.

The V call is TRBV29-1, the J call TRBJ2-7; 9 nucleotides line up with TRBD1. This CDR3 is 13 amino acids long. Germline V lookup: CDR1 SQVTM, CDR2 ANQGSEA. The ends lost 7 bases at V and 2 bases at J; junction bases unmatched: 6. DNA for the CDR3: TGCAGCGCTCAGGGACAGGGTCCCTACGAGCAGTACTTC. Protein product: CSAQGQGPYEQYF.

The rearrangement uses TRBV29-1 and TRBJ2-5, with TRBD1 matching over 12 bases. The J segment lost 5 bases and the V segment lost 6 bases, leaving 7 bases of the junction unmatched. CDR1 is SQVTM and CDR2 is ANQGSEA in the germline V gene. CDR3 length: 14 amino acids. Written as DNA, the CDR3 is TGCAGCGTACCGGGACAGGGGGCGCGGGAGACCCAGTACTTC. This encodes CSVPGQGARETQYF. The full variable domain, its missing parts supplied by reference TRBV29-1 and TRBJ2-5, is SAVISQKPSRDICQRGTSLTIQCQVDSQVTMMFWYRQQPGQSLTLIATANQGSEATYESGFVIDKFPISRPNLTFSTLTVSNMSPEDSSIYLCSVPGQGARETQYFGPGTRLLVL.

The chain recombines TRBV6-1 with TRBJ1-4; D remains ambiguous. The CDR3 contains 16 residues. Trimming removed 2 bases at V and 0 bases at J, with 10 bases between. Germline loops: CDR1 MNHNS, CDR2 SASEGT. The CDR3 nucleotides read TGTGCCAGCAGTGAACCGGCAGTTGCAACTAATGAAAAACTGTTTTTT. Protein sequence: CASSEPAVATNEKLFF.

The chain combines TRBV20-1 with TRBJ2-5; D may be TRBD1 (5 bases). Germline-derived CDR1 and CDR2 are DFQATT and SNEGSKA (reference sequence). V lost 3 bases and J lost 5, with 13 bases in between. CDR3 size: 13 residues. The CDR3 region is CSASMSGWETQYF. In nucleotides, the CDR3 is TGCAGTGCTAGCATGTCAGGGTGGGAGACCCAGTACTTC.

On this clonotype itself: One end of the junction is discordant with germline, which a read error may explain. The chain recombines TRBV7-2 with TRBJ2-5, with a weak D call TRBD2 (5 bases). CDR1 SGHTA and CDR2 FQGNSA come from the germline V gene. The CDR3 extends over 11 amino acids. As DNA, the CDR3 is TGTGCCAGCAGCTTAGATGGAGCGAGGGACTTC. This codes for CASSLDGARDF.

In this sample, this clonotype turned up a few times. The chain uses TRBV29-1 and TRBJ2-7; D is perhaps TRBD1 (5 bases). Germline V gene data show CDR1 as SQVTM and CDR2 as ANQGSEA. CDR3 length: 14 residues. V was pared by 6 bases and J by 0 bases, with 15 bases between. The CDR3 sequence is CSVSKTVNSYEQYF. CDR3 in DNA: TGCAGCGTGAGCAAGACAGTTAACTCCTACGAGCAGTACTTC.

This clonotype was recorded a few times. This chain connects TRBV7-3 to TRBJ2-1; TRBD1 might be the D (6 bases). CDR3 length equals 17 residues. Trimming took off 6 bases at V and 8 bases at J, with 26 bases between the two ends. The germline V gene has CDR1 SGHTA and CDR2 FQGTGA. As DNA, the CDR3 is TGTGCCAGCAGAACTACCCGTCGGGACACCCTTTTCCATGAGCAGTTCTTC. It specifies CASRTTRRDTLFHEQFF. Combining the CDR3 with reference TRBV7-3 and TRBJ2-1 gives the whole variable domain GAGVSQTPSNKVTEKGKYVELRCDPISGHTALYWYRQSLGQGPEFLIYFQGTGAADDSGLPNDRFFAVRPEGSVSTLKIQRTERGDSAVYLCASRTTRRDTLFHEQFFGPGTRLTVL.

Comments on this clonotype: Since a much larger clone is just one base distant, this may be a read error. This chain connects TRBV20-1 to TRBJ2-5, with D uncertain. With 5 bases removed from V and 11 bases from J, the gap between germline ends came to 18 bases. CDR1 is DFQATT, CDR2 SNEGSKA, per germline (reference sequence). The CDR3 length is 12 residues. The CDR3: CSAPAVYNEQYF. The CDR3 DNA sequence: TGCAGTGCTCCCGCAGTCTACAATGAGCAGTACTTC.

The chain links TRBV14 to TRBJ1-6; D perhaps matches TRBD1 (5 bases). The CDR3 has 15 residues. Germline CDR1 and CDR2: SGHDN and FVKESK. Trimming removed 0 bases from V and 10 bases from J, with 13 bases in between. CDR3 DNA: TGTGCCAGCAGCCAAGATCTAGGGGCGCGGTCACCCCTCCACTTT. Encoded protein: CASSQDLGARSPLHF.

This chain joins TRBV2 and TRBJ2-3, with D maybe TRBD1 (7 bases). The CDR3 length is 14 residues. The germline V gene has CDR1 SNHLY and CDR2 FYNNEI. The V end lost 4 bases, the J end lost 2 bases, and 10 bases lay between the germline ends. The CDR3 nucleotides are TGTGCCAGCAGTGTCAGGGGGGTCACAGATACGCAGTATTTT. Protein sequence: CASSVRGVTDTQYF.

The rearrangement uses TRBV6-1 and TRBJ1-5; D call uncertain. The V gene's germline CDR1 is MNHNS and CDR2 SASEGT. The CDR3 contains 15 residues. Between the trimmed V and J ends, which lost 7 bases and 2 bases, there was a span of 15 bases. CDR3 residues: CASIYEGSRNQPQHF. The CDR3 bases are TGTGCCAGCATCTACGAAGGGTCACGCAATCAGCCCCAGCATTTT.

This clonotype was seen a few times. The rearrangement links TRBV4-3 to TRBJ2-7; no clear D. V lost 4 bases to trimming and J lost 2 bases, with 15 bases between them. The CDR3 is made up of 15 amino acids. Per the germline V gene, CDR1 is LGHNA and CDR2 is YSLEER. This chain's CDR3 is CASSLHLGRTYEQYF. The DNA for the CDR3 is TGCGCCAGCAGCCTCCACCTCGGGCGGACCTACGAGCAGTACTTC.

The chain carries TRBV7-6 and TRBJ2-3; D gene ambiguous. Deletions cut 5 bases from V and 2 bases from J, with 14 bases between. The CDR3 length is 15 residues. Germline assignment: CDR1 SGHVS and CDR2 FNYEAQ. CDR3 in DNA: TGTGCCAGCAGCCCCAGCCGCTTACCCACAGATACGCAGTATTTT. Translation gives CASSPSRLPTDTQYF.

The V call is TRBV3-1, the J call TRBJ1-4; D is possibly TRBD1 (5 bases). The V gene lost 4 bases and the J gene lost 12 bases, with 15 bases spanning the gap. The CDR3 has 13 residues. The germline gives CDR1 LGHDT, CDR2 YNNKEL (reference sequence). The chain's CDR3 is CASSRGTACELFF. CDR3 nucleotide sequence: TGTGCCAGCAGCCGCGGGACGGCGTGTGAACTGTTTTTT.

This chain uses TRBV15 with TRBJ2-7; D might be TRBD1 (6 bases). Trimming cost V 3 bases and J 1 base, with 10 bases left between them. The CDR3 consists of 14 residues. Germline V gene data show CDR1 as LNHNV and CDR2 as YYDKDF (reference sequence). In DNA form, the CDR3 reads TGTGCCACCAGCAGGGCAGGGGCGTCCTACGAGCAGTACTTC. Protein sequence: CATSRAGASYEQYF.

The chain recombines TRBV9 with TRBJ2-7; maybe TRBD1 (6 bases). The CDR3 length is 15 residues. The germline CDR1 and CDR2 sequences are SGDLS and YYNGEE. The V end was cut by 0 bases, the J end by 0 bases, with 10 bases between. Here the CDR3 reads CASSVATGPSYEQYF. The CDR3 nucleotides are TGTGCCAGCAGCGTAGCTACAGGGCCCTCCTACGAGCAGTACTTC. Together with reference TRBV9 and TRBJ2-7, the CDR3 gives the full variable domain: DSGVTQTPKHLITATGQRVTLRCSPRSGDLSVYWYQQSLDQGLQFLIQYYNGEERAKGNILERFSAQQFPDLHSELNLSSLELGDSALYFCASSVATGPSYEQYFGPGTRLTVT.

This sequence joins TRBV6-6 and TRBJ2-7; D uncertain. The V end lost 0 bases, the J end lost 10 bases, and 10 bases lay between the germline ends. Germline V CDR1 and CDR2: MNHNY, SVGAGI (reference sequence). This CDR3 has 12 residues. CDR3 sequence reads: CASSYSVRIQYF. In DNA form, the CDR3 reads TGTGCCAGCAGTTACTCGGTTCGGATTCAGTACTTC.

V and J are TRBV28 and TRBJ2-1; unclear D gene. The germline V gene encodes CDR1 MDHEN and CDR2 SYDVKM. Trimming took 3 bases from V and 2 from J, leaving 8 bases between them. CDR3 length: 14 residues. The CDR3 nucleotides read TGTGCCAGCAGTTTGGCAGCCACCTACAATGAGCAGTTCTTC. Encoded protein: CASSLAATYNEQFF.

This chain links TRBV6-5 with TRBJ2-7, with D possibly being TRBD2 (5 bases). Germline V gene data show CDR1 as MNHEY and CDR2 as SVGAGI. There are 15 residues in the CDR3. V lost 7 bases and J 4 bases, leaving 20 bases between the germline ends. The CDR3 nucleotides read TGTGCCAGCAAGAACCATGGACTTACCATTTACGAGCAGTACTTC. It translates to CASKNHGLTIYEQYF.

The chain uses TRBV28 and TRBJ2-7, with D maybe TRBD1 (6 bases). This CDR3 contains 15 residues. The germline V and J ends were trimmed by 4 bases and 0 bases, with 13 bases remaining between them. Per germline, CDR1 MDHEN and CDR2 SYDVKM. For the CDR3, the DNA is TGTGCCAGCAGTTCCCCGGGACACCCCTCCTACGAGCAGTACTTC. Protein: CASSSPGHPSYEQYF. The whole variable domain, filled in from reference TRBV28 and TRBJ2-7, reads DVKVTQSSRYLVKRTGEKVFLECVQDMDHENMFWYRQDPGLGLRLIYFSYDVKMKEKGDIPEGYSVSREKKERFSLILESASTNQTSMYLCASSSPGHPSYEQYFGPGTRLTVT.